The 31 T cell receptor beta chains below were found in one sample sequenced in a study of neurological immune-mediated disorders. TCRdb re-derived calls from the 5' RACE reads in MiXCR, one entry per CDR3 protein. The sample shows tens of thousands of distinct CDR3 sequences, approximately 17% of them seen only once. The source material was PBMCs. Source of these receptors: a woman in her thirties or forties in good health.

Comment on this clonotype: Sequence at one end of the junction differs from germline and may be a read error. The chain carries TRBV18 and TRBJ2-7; no firm D call. CDR1 is KGHSH and CDR2 is LQKENI in the germline V gene. The CDR3 is made up of 14 amino acids. CDR3 sequence reads: CTSSPPRARDEQYF. CDR3 nucleotide sequence: TGTACCAGCTCACCGCCAAGGGCCCGAGACGAGCAGTACTTC.

Many counts were recorded for this clonotype. The rearrangement links TRBV7-9 to TRBJ2-5; TRBD1 agrees at 7 bases. CDR1 and CDR2 from the germline V gene are SEHNR and FQNEAQ (reference sequence). CDR3 size: 16 residues. Trimming took 5 bases from V and 1 from J; bases not matched to a gene: 10. The DNA for the CDR3 is TGTGCCAGCAGCAACCGTCAAACAGGGGCCCAAGAGACCCAGTACTTC. Its translation is CASSNRQTGAQETQYF.

In this sample, this clonotype turned up many times. The chain couples TRBV5-1 to TRBJ1-6, with a weak D call TRBD1 (5 bases). Germline loops: CDR1 SGHRS, CDR2 YFSETQ. The V and J ends lost 5 bases and 10 bases respectively, with 13 bases between them. The CDR3 is made up of 13 amino acids. The CDR3 region is CASSFTGRSPLHF. The CDR3 bases are TGCGCCAGCAGTTTTACAGGAAGATCACCCCTCCACTTT. Supplemented by reference TRBV5-1 and TRBJ1-6, the full variable domain reads KAGVTQTPRYLIKTRGQQVTLSCSPISGHRSVSWYQQTPGQGLQFLFEYFSETQRNKGNFPGRFSGRQFSNSRSEMNVSTLELGDSALYLCASSFTGRSPLHFGNGTRLTVT.

This clonotype was counted ten times or more. The rearrangement joins TRBV27 to TRBJ1-1; TRBD1 is a possible D gene (6 bases). The germline CDR1 and CDR2 sequences are MNHEY and SMNVEV (reference sequence). This CDR3 contains 12 residues. V was shortened by 5 bases and J by 11 bases, with 15 bases between the two germline ends. The CDR3 sequence: CASSTLQGRAFF. The CDR3 DNA reads as TGTGCCAGCAGTACCTTACAGGGAAGGGCTTTCTTT.

This clonotype occurred many times. The chain has TRBV7-2 and TRBJ2-3, with D unresolved. CDR1 is SGHTA and CDR2 is FQGNSA in the germline V gene. The V end lost 0 bases, the J end lost 5 bases, and 9 bases lay between the germline ends. This CDR3 contains 14 residues. CDR3 sequence (DNA): TGTGCCAGCAGCTTAGCGATAAGGGAAGATACGCAGTATTTT. This sequence encodes CASSLAIREDTQYF.

This clonotype was recorded at least ten times. This rearrangement joins TRBV10-1 to TRBJ1-1; 9 bases are shared with TRBD1. V lost 5 bases and J lost 10; bases outside the gene matches: 11. The CDR3 sequence is 14 residues long. Germline CDR1 and CDR2: WNHNN and SYGVQD (reference sequence). The CDR3 nucleotides are TGCGCCAGCAGTTTCTCCGGGACAGGGCTCCCAGCTTTCTTT. Translating gives CASSFSGTGLPAFF.

This clonotype was seen repeatedly, ten times or more. This chain joins TRBV5-1 and TRBJ2-2, with 11 bases that match TRBD2. The germline V gene has CDR1 SGHRS and CDR2 YFSETQ. V dropped 2 bases and J dropped 1; count of bases not matched to a gene: 1. The CDR3 is made up of 16 amino acids. In DNA form, the CDR3 reads TGCGCCAGCAGCTTAGGGACTAGCGGGAACACCGGGGAGCTGTTTTTT. Amino acids: CASSLGTSGNTGELFF.

This clonotype has a count of ten or more. This chain links TRBV20-1 with TRBJ2-1; 8 positions agree with TRBD2. J lost 1 base, V lost 5 bases, and 7 bases had no gene match. Germline lookup yields CDR1 DFQATT and CDR2 SNEGSKA (reference sequence). CDR3 length equals 15 residues. The CDR3 protein is CSAPLGGASYNEQFF. Here the CDR3 DNA reads TGCAGTGCTCCCCTCGGGGGGGCTTCCTACAATGAGCAGTTCTTC.

This clonotype was seen many times. The chain carries TRBV5-6 and TRBJ1-2; no clear D gene. The CDR3 has 12 amino acids. The germline CDR1 and CDR2 sequences are SGHDT and YYEEEE. V gave up 4 bases and J gave up 1 base, with 5 bases separating them. The CDR3 loop is CASSRSNYGYTF. The CDR3 DNA reads as TGTGCCAGCAGCCGCAGTAACTATGGCTACACCTTC.

This clonotype has a handful of counts. The chain combines TRBV14 with TRBJ2-7, with 9 bases lining up with TRBD2. The CDR3 is 16 residues long. V gave up 3 bases and J gave up 2 bases; unmatched junction bases: 8. Per the germline V gene, CDR1 is SGHDN and CDR2 is FVKESK. The DNA for the CDR3 is TGTGCCAGCAGCCACCTAGCGGGGAAAACCCCCTACGAGCAGTACGTC. Its translation: CASSHLAGKTPYEQYV.

This clonotype was counted a few times. V is TRBV5-5 and J is TRBJ1-1; D call uncertain. Germline V CDR1 and CDR2: SGHKS, YYEKEE (reference sequence). V lost 2 bases to trimming and J lost 1 base, with 9 bases between them. This CDR3 is 14 amino acids long. CDR3 loop: CASSFGPANTEAFF. The CDR3 DNA reads TGTGCCAGCAGCTTCGGGCCGGCGAACACTGAAGCTTTCTTT.

This clonotype was detected ten times or more. CDR3 region: CASSSLGQGLSYEQYF. Written as DNA, the CDR3 is TGTGCCAGCAGCTCACTAGGACAGGGCCTCTCCTACGAGCAGTACTTC. The rearrangement uses TRBV7-6 and TRBJ2-7, with 8 nucleotides matching TRBD1. CDR1 is SGHVS, CDR2 FNYEAQ, per germline. This CDR3 has 16 residues. With 4 bases clipped from V and 0 bases from J, the junction kept 8 bases outside the gene matches.

The chain employs TRBV20-1 and TRBJ1-1, with D tentatively TRBD1 (5 bases). Germline CDR1 and CDR2: DFQATT and SNEGSKA (reference sequence). This CDR3 has 13 residues. Trimming left V 6 bases short and J 4 bases short, with 15 bases between. CDR3 amino acids: CSAGHLWVTEAFF. CDR3 nucleotides: TGCAGTGCAGGACATCTATGGGTCACTGAAGCTTTCTTT.

Ten or more counts support this clonotype. The rearrangement links TRBV20-1 to TRBJ1-1; no reliable D call. The CDR3 covers 18 residues. Trimming shortened V by 1 base and J by 0 bases, and 21 bases separated the two germline ends. The germline gives CDR1 DFQATT, CDR2 SNEGSKA (reference sequence). CDR3 sequence: CSARGYRLSGGVNTEAFF. The CDR3 region has the DNA TGCAGTGCTAGAGGATACCGACTGTCTGGAGGAGTGAACACTGAAGCTTTCTTT.

This clonotype was detected ten times or more. The chain links TRBV7-2 to TRBJ1-2; TRBD1 matches 7 bases. This CDR3 is 14 amino acids long. The V gene's germline CDR1 is SGHTA and CDR2 FQGNSA. The V segment lost 5 bases and the J segment 1 base; nucleotides outside the gene matches: 4. The CDR3 spells CASSAWDSNYGYTF. CDR3 coding DNA: TGTGCCAGCAGCGCCTGGGACAGTAACTATGGCTACACCTTC. Using reference TRBV7-2 and TRBJ1-2 for the parts outside the CDR3, the full variable domain is GAGVSQSPSNKVTEKGKDVELRCDPISGHTALYWYRQSLGQGLEFLIYFQGNSAPDKSGLPSDRFSAERTGGSVSTLTIQRTQQEDSAVYLCASSAWDSNYGYTFGSGTRLTVV.

This clonotype came up many times. The CDR3 DNA reads TGTGCCACCAGCAGACGACAGTTAGGGCAAAGTGGCTACACCTTC. Residues: CATSRRQLGQSGYTF. J is TRBJ1-2 and V is TRBV15, with D perhaps matching TRBD1 (5 bases). The CDR3 length is 15 residues. The V and J ends lost 2 bases and 7 bases respectively, with 17 bases between them. Germline V gives CDR1 LNHNV, CDR2 YYDKDF (reference sequence).

This clonotype occurred many times. The chain couples TRBV5-1 to TRBJ1-2; the D gene is possibly TRBD1 (6 bases). Trimming removed 0 bases at V and 8 bases at J, with 14 bases between. The CDR3 spans 14 residues. Germline lookup yields CDR1 SGHRS and CDR2 YFSETQ. The CDR3 DNA sequence: TGCGCCAGCAGCTTGGAACAGGGAACGGGGGGCTACACCTTC. Protein: CASSLEQGTGGYTF.

This chain links TRBV5-1 with TRBJ2-6; D gene ambiguous. Germline V gene lookup returns CDR1 SGHRS and CDR2 YFSETQ. The CDR3 extends over 15 amino acids. The V end lost 4 bases, the J end lost 0 bases, and 8 bases lay between the germline ends. CDR3 sequence (DNA): TGCGCCAGCAGCCTAGGCTACTCTGGGGCCAACGTCCTGACTTTC. The encoded protein is CASSLGYSGANVLTF.

This clonotype was observed many times. This rearrangement joins TRBV7-2 to TRBJ2-3, with 8 bases matching TRBD2. This CDR3 has 18 residues. CDR1 SGHTA and CDR2 FQGNSA come from the germline V gene. Trimming removed 5 bases from V and 1 base from J; junction bases left unmatched: 14. The CDR3 protein is CASSTGTGGGPGTDTQYF. The CDR3 nucleotides read TGTGCCAGCAGCACGGGGACGGGCGGGGGGCCCGGCACAGATACGCAGTATTTT.

This clonotype was seen repeatedly, ten times or more. The genes are TRBV5-1 and TRBJ1-2, with D unclear. The V end was cut by 4 bases, the J end by 2 bases, with 12 bases between. Germline values: CDR1 SGHRS, CDR2 YFSETQ. The CDR3 length is 14 residues. Here the CDR3 DNA reads TGCGCCAGCAGCCCACTGGACGGGAACTATGGCTACACCTTC. It codes for CASSPLDGNYGYTF.

The V and J genes are TRBV20-1 and TRBJ1-5, with 9 bases aligning to TRBD1. The CDR3 is 14 residues long. From germline, CDR1 is DFQATT and CDR2 SNEGSKA (reference sequence). V was clipped by 3 bases and J by 3 bases; unmatched bases: 3. The CDR3 nucleotides are TGCAGTGCTAGGGGGGACAGGGACAATCAGCCCCAGCATTTT. Translation gives CSARGDRDNQPQHF.

V usage is TRBV27 and J usage is TRBJ1-1; perhaps TRBD1 as D (6 bases). Germline V gene lookup returns CDR1 MNHEY and CDR2 SMNVEV (reference sequence). Trimming cost V 4 bases and J 0 bases, with 9 bases left between them. CDR3 size: 14 residues. DNA of the CDR3: TGTGCCAGCAGTTACGGGACATTGAACACTGAAGCTTTCTTT. Translation: CASSYGTLNTEAFF.

Comments on this clonotype: A read error may explain this, as a much larger clone is one base away. The chain recombines TRBV28 with TRBJ1-1, with 7 bases identical to TRBD1. The V gene's germline CDR1 is MDHEN and CDR2 SYDVKM. This CDR3 comprises 12 residues. The CDR3: CANSFGRGMAFF. The DNA of the CDR3 is TGTGCCAACAGTTTTGGCAGGGGGATGGCTTTCTTT.

This clonotype was observed at least ten times. The chain uses TRBV6-6 and TRBJ1-1, with D perhaps TRBD1 (5 bases). Trimming took 7 bases from V and 5 from J, leaving 17 bases between them. Per germline, CDR1 MNHNY and CDR2 SVGAGI (reference sequence). CDR3 length: 14 residues. CDR3 in amino acids: CASINSGGETEAFF. In DNA, the CDR3 is TGTGCCAGCATAAATTCAGGAGGGGAAACTGAAGCTTTCTTT.

The rearrangement links TRBV28 to TRBJ2-3, with 12 bases lining up with TRBD2. Germline V CDR1 and CDR2: MDHEN, SYDVKM. J lost 3 bases, V lost 6 bases, and 19 bases had no gene match. The CDR3 has 20 residues. The CDR3 DNA reads as TGTGCCAGCAGCCCCCGACTAGCGGGAGAACCCTTTTGGAGGACAGATACGCAGTATTTT. Translating gives CASSPRLAGEPFWRTDTQYF.

This clonotype was counted ten times or more. This rearrangement joins TRBV5-1 to TRBJ2-4, with a weak D call TRBD1 (5 bases). The V end lost 5 bases, the J end lost 6 bases, and 12 bases lay between the germline ends. The CDR3 extends over 13 amino acids. Germline-derived CDR1 and CDR2 are SGHRS and YFSETQ. CDR3 protein: CASSPRVGNIQYF. In nucleotides, the CDR3 is TGCGCCAGCAGTCCCAGGGTGGGAAACATTCAGTACTTC.

The rearrangement links TRBV20-1 to TRBJ1-5; D gene uncertain. CDR1 and CDR2 from the germline V gene are DFQATT and SNEGSKA (reference sequence). The CDR3 consists of 13 residues. The V gene lost 3 bases and the J gene lost 3 bases, with 9 bases spanning the gap. The CDR3 DNA is TGCAGTGCTAGGGACCTGGACAATCAGCCCCAGCATTTT. This translates into CSARDLDNQPQHF.

This clonotype has a count of ten or more. The J gene is TRBJ1-2, the V gene TRBV12-3 or TRBV12-4, with 7 bases fitting TRBD1. The CDR3 is 15 amino acids. The trim removed 5 bases at V and 7 bases at J, leaving 13 bases unmatched. CDR3 sequence (DNA): TGTGCCAGCAGTCTCTCGGAGGGGGCAGCGTTTGGCTACACCTTC. It translates to CASSLSEGAAFGYTF.

This clonotype has a count of ten or more. The chain has TRBV4-3 and TRBJ2-3; TRBD2 is a possible D gene (5 bases). In germline, CDR1 is LGHNA, CDR2 YSLEER. V lost 4 bases and J 3 bases, leaving 11 bases between the germline ends. This CDR3 has 14 amino acids. CDR3 in amino acids: CASSRWEITDTQYF. The CDR3 region has the DNA TGCGCCAGCAGCCGGTGGGAGATAACAGATACGCAGTATTTT.

This clonotype was observed at least ten times. The gene calls are TRBV20-1 and TRBJ2-7, with D maybe TRBD2 (6 bases). The CDR3 contains 13 residues. V lost 0 bases to trimming and J lost 1 base, with 7 bases between them. Germline values: CDR1 DFQATT, CDR2 SNEGSKA (reference sequence). For the CDR3, the DNA is TGCAGTGCTAGAGAGGGGGGTTCCTACGAGCAGTACGTC. This translates into CSAREGGSYEQYV.

This clonotype was recorded many times. The chain combines TRBV9 with TRBJ2-2; D perhaps matches TRBD1 (7 bases). The V and J ends lost 2 bases and 3 bases respectively, with 17 bases between them. This CDR3 region has 17 residues. The germline gives CDR1 SGDLS, CDR2 YYNGEE. CDR3 DNA: TGTGCCAGCAGCGTTGGAGGGGCAGGGGGATACACCGGGGAGCTGTTTTTT. This translates into CASSVGGAGGYTGELFF.